The following is a T cell receptor beta chain sequence with its context. Its antigen is as yet unknown. The junction does not match germline at one end; this may be a read error. This specimen comes from a study of cytomegalovirus exposure and HLA in healthy donors. Notes on the study in general: In an earlier analysis, productive rearrangement rates for most beta V segments clustered near 87% or 30%. The authors later found most CMV-associated TCR beta chains appeared HLA-restricted. The authors later linked a missense DCLRE1C variant to TCR beta V- and J-gene trimming.

13 Jbeta primers and 60 Vbeta primers were used for the PCR. Generated by immunoSEQ multiplex PCR, the TCRdb table keeps only in-frame clones and is missing some. This sample carries some 89,000 clones, 78% of them seen once, and the ten largest clones take about 4%. The CDR3 totals 16 residues. Per germline, CDR1 SGDLS and CDR2 YYNGEE. The TCR was taken from a woman between 35 and 50 years old in good health and CMV-seropositive. Sequenced material: PBMCs. The chain carries TRBV9 and TRBJ2-3; possibly TRBD1 for D (6 bases). The CDR3 DNA reads TGTGTCAGCAGCGCCACAGGGAGCTCTATGGGAGATACGCAGTATTTT. It codes for CVSSATGSSMGDTQYF.